This T cell receptor (beta chain) is drawn from a study of shared clonotypes between healthy human individuals. General study results and limits: Among non-shared clonotypes, generation probabilities were lower than among those shared by all four donors. In general, naive subsets displayed greater estimated richness than memory subsets did. Exclusively blood specimens were collected; tissue repertoires likely differ.

Turning to this clone: Its specificity is unknown.

The CDR3 length is 18 residues. Trimming cost V 2 bases and J 0 bases, with 17 bases left between them. Looked up from germline, CDR1 is SGHTA and CDR2 is FQGNSA. In the original analysis: In the immunoSEQ data, sequences were junction-only and lacked quality scores, so filtering differed. Profiling relied on immunoSEQ multiplex PCR, and the TCRdb table lists in-frame clones only, not all of them. That table furnishes V, J and clone size, whereas the DNA furnished D and trimming. The sample lists a few million clones, approximately 92% seen once, with over 0.12% in the top ten. This sequence originates from a young man in good health. The genes are TRBV7-2 and TRBJ2-1; possible D gene TRBD1, 7 bases. Sequenced sample: naive CD4+ T cells sorted from blood. Subset specified: CD45RA+ positively selected. For the CDR3, the DNA is TGTGCCAGCAGCTTACAGGGGGGCATAATTAGCTCCTACAATGAGCAGTTCTTC. Amino acids: CASSLQGGIISSYNEQFF.